These T cell receptor beta chains were read from a single sample in a study of T-cell reconstitution after alpha-beta-depleted transplantation in children. One entry per CDR3 protein, called by TCRdb with MiXCR from the PCR reads. The sample holds approximately 1,000,000 distinct CDR3 sequences, around 30% seen once. This specimen was PBMCs, mostly from graft donor cells, taken 360 days after TCRalphabeta/CD19-depleted stem cell transplant. The receptors were sampled from a boy younger than two who had a stem cell transplant for SCID, so the T cells may come from the graft donor. The CDR3 runs from the conserved cysteine through the conserved F or W. The D gene is left open where the match is weak. Clone size is stated in some rows and not others, as once, few, many or a class when expanded.

.,TRBV5-1,TRBJ2-3,TRBD2,CASSTLRLAGGADTQYF,TGCGCCAGCAGCACACTCCGACTAGCGGGGGGCGCAGATACGCAGTATTTT
few,TRBV27,TRBJ2-3,TRBD2,CASSFGASGGGPYTQYF,TGTGCCAGCAGTTTCGGGGCTAGCGGGGGGGGCCCCTATACGCAGTATTTT
.,TRBV18,TRBJ2-5,.,CASSPLSSVGPQETQYF,TGTGCCAGCTCACCACTTTCTTCGGTAGGACCGCAAGAGACCCAGTACTTC
.,TRBV12-3/TRBV12-4,TRBJ2-7,TRBD2,CASSRDYLSYEQYF,TGTGCCAGCAGCCGGGACTACCTCTCCTACGAGCAGTACTTC
few,TRBV5-1,TRBJ2-2,.,CASSLAKTGELFF,TGCGCCAGCAGCTTGGCCAAAACCGGGGAGCTGTTTTTT
few,TRBV4-2,TRBJ2-1,.,CASSQDPTPNEQFF,TGTGCCAGCAGCCAAGATCCCACACCCAATGAGCAGTTCTTC
few,TRBV7-8,TRBJ2-5,TRBD2,CASSRTAIRTSGETQYF,TGTGCCAGCAGTCGTACCGCAATTCGGACTAGCGGCGAGACCCAGTACTTC
many,TRBV5-1,TRBJ2-5,TRBD2,CASSPSGEETQYF,TGCGCCAGCAGCCCCAGCGGGGAAGAGACCCAGTACTTC
.,TRBV7-3,TRBJ2-1,TRBD1,CASSSTGYTEQFF,TGTGCCAGCAGTTCGACAGGGTACACTGAGCAGTTCTTC
few,TRBV6-5,TRBJ2-5,.,CASSYSRGSQETQYF,TGTGCCAGCAGTTACTCTAGAGGGTCCCAAGAGACCCAGTACTTC
few,TRBV6-2/TRBV6-3,TRBJ2-7,.,CASSRSPPGVEQYF,TGTGCCAGCAGTCGTAGCCCCCCCGGGGTAGAGCAGTACTTC
.,TRBV5-1,TRBJ2-2,TRBD1,CASSLDSRGQGELFF,TGCGCCAGCAGCTTGGACAGCAGGGGGCAAGGGGAGCTGTTTTTT
few,TRBV2,TRBJ1-5,.,CASKASVSNQPQHF,TGTGCCAGCAAGGCGTCCGTTAGCAATCAGCCCCAGCATTTT
.,TRBV12-3/TRBV12-4,TRBJ1-5,TRBD1,CASSPQGASNQPQHF,TGTGCCAGCAGTCCACAGGGGGCAAGCAATCAGCCCCAGCATTTT
few,TRBV9,TRBJ2-1,.,CASSVRQGASSSYNEQFF,TGTGCCAGCAGCGTACGGCAGGGCGCTTCCAGCTCCTACAATGAGCAGTTCTTC
.,TRBV3-1,TRBJ2-2,TRBD2,CASSQDSGLAGNTGELFF,TGTGCCAGCAGCCAAGATTCGGGCCTAGCGGGGAACACCGGGGAGCTGTTTTTT
few,TRBV6-5,TRBJ1-1,TRBD1,CASRRGQGIWNTEAFF,TGTGCCAGCAGGAGGGGACAGGGTATTTGGAACACTGAAGCTTTCTTT
.,TRBV20-1,TRBJ1-6,TRBD1,CSARTGGGNSPLHF,TGCAGTGCTAGAACAGGGGGGGGTAATTCACCCCTCCACTTT
.,TRBV6-2/TRBV6-3,TRBJ2-1,.,CASIPYRSYNEQFF,TGTGCCAGCATCCCATACCGTTCCTACAATGAGCAGTTCTTC
.,TRBV7-2,TRBJ2-2,TRBD1,CASSLPRDRNTGELFF,TGTGCCAGCAGCTTGCCCCGGGACAGGAACACCGGGGAGCTGTTTTTT
many,TRBV6-1,TRBJ1-4,.,CASSRTGWGDEKLFF,TGTGCCAGCAGTCGTACAGGGTGGGGAGATGAAAAACTGTTTTTT
few,TRBV5-1,TRBJ2-1,TRBD2,CASSSDTGTTYNEQFF,TGCGCCAGCAGCTCAGACACCGGGACTACCTACAATGAGCAGTTCTTC
few,TRBV5-1,TRBJ2-3,TRBD2,CASRRGTSGVTDTQYF,TGCGCCAGCAGACGGGGGACTAGCGGGGTCACAGATACGCAGTATTTT
few,TRBV20-1,TRBJ2-1,.,CSTPDPQGVNEQFF,TGCAGTACTCCGGACCCTCAGGGTGTTAATGAGCAGTTCTTC
.,TRBV11-2,TRBJ2-3,.,CASSLVRVTDTQYF,TGTGCCAGCAGCTTAGTCAGGGTCACAGATACGCAGTATTTT
few,TRBV5-1,TRBJ1-2,.,CASRNWSIYTF,TGCGCCAGCAGAAACTGGTCGATCTACACCTTC
.,TRBV12-3/TRBV12-4,TRBJ1-1,.,CASSTWAGYTEAFF,TGTGCCAGCAGCACCTGGGCCGGATACACTGAAGCTTTCTTT
few,TRBV7-2,TRBJ2-7,.,CASSLPSRDEQYF,TGTGCCAGCAGCTTGCCGTCCAGGGACGAGCAGTACTTC
.,TRBV11-2,TRBJ1-5,.,CASSPGHEGMDQPQHF,TGTGCCAGCAGCCCGGGACACGAGGGTATGGATCAGCCCCAGCATTTT
.,TRBV10-2,TRBJ2-5,TRBD1,CASSEFYRGLFIDRTQYF,TGCGCCAGCAGTGAGTTCTACAGGGGGCTCTTTATTGATCGGACCCAGTACTTC
.,TRBV20-1,TRBJ2-3,.,CSAPVGDTQYF,TGCAGTGCCCCCGTAGGAGATACGCAGTATTTT
few,TRBV25-1,TRBJ1-5,.,CASRGQGSQPQHF,TGTGCCAGCAGGGGGCAGGGGAGTCAGCCCCAGCATTTT
few,TRBV12-3/TRBV12-4,TRBJ2-2,.,CASSLVPGPGTGELFF,TGTGCCAGCAGTTTAGTACCGGGGCCGGGCACCGGGGAGCTGTTTTTT
.,TRBV12-3/TRBV12-4,TRBJ2-3,TRBD2,CASISGGAVDTQYF,TGTGCCAGCATTAGCGGGGGGGCCGTAGATACGCAGTATTTT
.,TRBV9,TRBJ2-7,.,CASSVDLGSYYEQYF,TGTGCCAGCAGCGTAGATTTGGGCAGCTACTACGAGCAGTACTTC
.,TRBV7-9,TRBJ2-1,.,CASSFPLANEQFF,TGTGCCAGCAGCTTTCCTCTAGCAAATGAGCAGTTCTTC
few,TRBV5-1,TRBJ2-7,.,CASSLSGVRDEQYF,TGCGCCAGCAGCTTGAGTGGGGTGAGGGACGAGCAGTACTTC
.,TRBV2,TRBJ2-2,TRBD2,CASSRTSGGHTNTGELFF,TGTGCCAGCAGTCGGACTAGCGGGGGGCACACGAACACCGGGGAGCTGTTTTTT
.,TRBV5-1,TRBJ2-3,.,CATSTVPADTQYF,TGCGCCACCTCCACAGTTCCGGCAGATACGCAGTATTTT
.,TRBV28,TRBJ1-2,TRBD1,CASSFPTGLSYGYTF,TGTGCCAGCAGTTTCCCGACAGGGCTGAGCTATGGCTACACCTTC
.,TRBV7-9,TRBJ1-2,TRBD1,CSSSLAQGANYGYTF,TGTTCCAGCAGCTTAGCGCAGGGGGCTAACTATGGCTACACCTTC
.,TRBV5-6,TRBJ2-1,.,CASTSWVSYNEQFF,TGTGCCAGCACCTCATGGGTCTCCTACAATGAGCAGTTCTTC